The 30 T cell receptor beta chains listed next were all sequenced from one sample in a study of blood T cell repertoires in COVID-19 (dated by TCRdb to the early 2020s). Libraries came from the immunoSEQ multiplex PCR assay. The clones in this table, taken by TCRdb from immuneACCESS, are in-frame only. Not every clone is retained; where verified, under half of the shortfall comes from an unresolved V gene, and the cause of the rest is unknown. The sample records some 310,000 clones, around 91% of which are singletons. The biggest ten clones account for 1% of the sample. The sequenced sample was peripheral blood. These receptors all stem from a woman aged 40 to 50 with COVID-19, enrolled during active disease.

This chain connects TRBV6-4 to TRBJ2-5; TRBD1 is a possible D gene (5 bases). The CDR3 totals 14 residues. V lost 5 bases and J lost 0, with 10 bases in between. The germline V gene encodes CDR1 MRHNA and CDR2 SNTAGT. The CDR3 DNA is TGTGCCAGCAGTACCGACAGTCACCAAGAGACCCAGTACTTC. Translated, it gives CASSTDSHQETQYF.

This clone was observed a single time. V and J are TRBV12-3 or TRBV12-4 and TRBJ1-1; D unresolved. The CDR3 contains 13 residues. V lost 7 bases to trimming and J lost 1 base, with 10 bases between them. CDR3 in DNA: TGTGCCAGCATCCCCAGTAAGAACACTGAAGCTTTCTTT. Encoded protein: CASIPSKNTEAFF.

The chain combines TRBV18 with TRBJ2-1, with TRBD1 as a possible D gene (6 bases). This CDR3 region has 13 residues. Germline V gene data show CDR1 as KGHSH and CDR2 as LQKENI. Trimming left V 4 bases short and J 10 bases short, with 14 bases between. The chain's CDR3 is CASSQNRDTEQFF. The CDR3 DNA follows: TGTGCCAGCTCACAAAACCGGGACACCGAGCAGTTCTTC.

The chain joins TRBV7-9 to TRBJ1-4, with D uncertain. Trimming pared 5 bases from V and 3 bases from J, leaving 13 bases between. The CDR3 is made up of 15 amino acids. In germline, CDR1 is SEHNR, CDR2 FQNEAQ (reference sequence). The CDR3 protein is CASSSRGAANEKLFF. The CDR3 nucleotides read TGTGCCAGCAGCAGTCGAGGTGCGGCTAATGAAAAACTGTTTTTT. The whole variable domain, remainder taken from reference TRBV7-9 and TRBJ1-4, is DTGVSQNPRHKITKRGQNVTFRCDPISEHNRLYWYRQTLGQGPEFLTYFQNEAQLEKSRLLSDRFSAERPKGSFSTLEIQRTEQGDSAMYLCASSSRGAANEKLFFGSGTQLSVL.

The CDR3 reads CASSLAGEHTDTQYF. Written as DNA, the CDR3 is TGCGCCAGCAGCTTAGCCGGGGAACACACAGATACGCAGTATTTT. The chain joins TRBV5-1 to TRBJ2-3; TRBD2 is a possible D gene (5 bases). The CDR3 contains 15 residues. Trimming removed 2 bases at V and 2 bases at J, with 12 bases between. From germline, CDR1 is SGHRS and CDR2 YFSETQ.

The chain is built from TRBV10-2 and TRBJ1-1, with 9 bases identical to TRBD1. This CDR3 contains 13 residues. The V gene end was trimmed by 7 bases and the J gene end by 4 bases; junction bases not matched to a gene: 4. Germline V gene lookup returns CDR1 WSHSY and CDR2 SAAADI. The DNA of the CDR3 is TGCGCCAGCAATAGGGACAGGGTCACTGAAGCTTTCTTT. Amino acids: CASNRDRVTEAFF.

CDR3 sequence: CASSLAPIGRTNEQFF. DNA for the CDR3: TGTGCCAGCAGCTTAGCCCCTATCGGGAGGACAAATGAGCAGTTCTTC. The rearrangement uses TRBV11-2 and TRBJ2-1, with TRBD2 matching 7 bases. The CDR3 has 16 residues. The germline V gene encodes CDR1 SGHAT and CDR2 FQNNGV. After removal of 1 base from V and 7 bases from J, the junction contained 10 bases not matched to a gene. Full variable domain (rest looked up from reference TRBV11-2 and TRBJ2-1): EAGVAQSPRYKIIEKRQSVAFWCNPISGHATLYWYQQILGQGPKLLIQFQNNGVVDDSQLPKDRFSAERLKGVDSTLKIQPAKLEDSAVYLCASSLAPIGRTNEQFFGPGTRLTVL.

The chain joins TRBV27 to TRBJ1-5; 10 bases match TRBD1. Unmatched junction bases numbered 10, after V lost 7 bases and J lost 1 base. This CDR3 has 17 residues. In germline, CDR1 is MNHEY, CDR2 SMNVEV (reference sequence). DNA for the CDR3: TGTGCCAGCAAAAAGGGGGGACAGGGGTTCAGCAATCAGCCCCAGCATTTT. This translates into CASKKGGQGFSNQPQHF.

This chain connects TRBV27 to TRBJ1-5; TRBD1 might be the D (5 bases). V lost 5 bases and J 5 bases, leaving 25 bases between the germline ends. This CDR3 region has 18 residues. Germline CDR1 reads MNHEY; CDR2 reads SMNVEV (reference sequence). The CDR3 sequence: CASSRSREGGSVYQPQHF. In nucleotides, the CDR3 is TGTGCCAGCAGTAGGTCCAGGGAGGGAGGATCGGTATATCAGCCCCAGCATTTT.

This chain links TRBV5-1 with TRBJ2-1; 8 bases fit TRBD2. Germline assignment: CDR1 SGHRS and CDR2 YFSETQ. The CDR3 spans 14 residues. Trimming at V came to 6 bases and at J to 8 bases, leaving 10 bases not matched to a gene. This CDR3 is CASKRAGAFDEQFF. CDR3 in DNA: TGCGCCAGCAAAAGAGCGGGAGCTTTCGATGAGCAGTTCTTC.

This chain connects TRBV5-1 to TRBJ1-1; TRBD1 aligns across 7 bases. The CDR3 runs to 16 residues. The germline V gene has CDR1 SGHRS and CDR2 YFSETQ. Unmatched junction bases numbered 12, after V lost 3 bases and J lost 4 bases. Written as DNA, the CDR3 is TGCGCCAGCAGCTCGGCCTCGACAGGGTCAGTCACTGAAGCTTTCTTT. This encodes CASSSASTGSVTEAFF.

Written as DNA, the CDR3 is TGTGCCAGCAGCACCTTCGGGGAGACCCAGTACTTC. Its translation is CASSTFGETQYF. V and J are TRBV6-2 or TRBV6-3 and TRBJ2-5, with D uncertain. V was pared by 6 bases and J by 5 bases, with 10 bases between. Germline lookup yields CDR1 MNHEY and CDR2 SVGEGT. The CDR3 sequence is 12 residues long.

The chain has TRBV5-1 and TRBJ2-5, with TRBD2 matching over 7 bases. The CDR3 is 15 amino acids. The V gene end was trimmed by 0 bases and the J gene end by 1 base; junction bases not matched to a gene: 3. The germline gives CDR1 SGHRS, CDR2 YFSETQ. The CDR3 sequence: CASSLVGGGQETQYF. The CDR3 DNA reads TGCGCCAGCAGCTTGGTTGGCGGGGGCCAAGAGACCCAGTACTTC.

This clone has just one count. This sequence joins TRBV12-3 or TRBV12-4 and TRBJ2-5; D ambiguous. The V gene lost 8 bases and the J gene lost 4 bases, with 8 bases spanning the gap. The CDR3 spans 11 residues. In DNA, the CDR3 is TGTGCCAGCGGCATTGGAGAGACCCAGTACTTC. It encodes CASGIGETQYF.

V is TRBV27 and J is TRBJ2-7; a possible D gene is TRBD2 (6 bases). Trimming took 5 bases from V and 7 from J, leaving 24 bases between them. Per germline, CDR1 MNHEY and CDR2 SMNVEV (reference sequence). There are 16 residues in the CDR3. In DNA form, the CDR3 reads TGTGCCAGCAGTGCCCCTCTTCCGGGAGAGGGTTGGGAGCAGTACTTC. Its protein product is CASSAPLPGEGWEQYF.

This CDR3 is CASSLNPQGAAGELFF. Here the CDR3 DNA reads TGTGCCAGCAGCTTAAACCCGCAGGGGGCGGCCGGGGAGCTGTTTTTT. The rearrangement uses TRBV7-3 and TRBJ2-2; TRBD1 agrees at 8 bases. The CDR3 spans 16 residues. Losses at the gene ends were 1 base for V and 6 bases for J; bases not matched to a gene: 7. From germline, CDR1 is SGHTA and CDR2 FQGTGA.

The chain employs TRBV14 and TRBJ2-5; possible D gene TRBD2, 5 bases. CDR1 SGHDN and CDR2 FVKESK come from the germline V gene. Trimming removed 1 base at V and 4 bases at J, with 13 bases between. The CDR3 consists of 15 residues. In nucleotides, the CDR3 is TGTGCCAGCAGCCAAGGCCGGGATCCGGGAGAGACCCAGTACTTC. It codes for CASSQGRDPGETQYF.

This clone appeared a few times. The chain links TRBV25-1 to TRBJ1-5; 11 bases match TRBD1. J lost 6 bases, V lost 4 bases, and 5 bases had no gene match. Germline-derived CDR1 and CDR2 are MGHDK and SYGVNS. The CDR3 spans 15 residues. This chain's CDR3 is CASSGTGGGSQPQHF. DNA of the CDR3: TGTGCCAGCAGTGGGACAGGGGGCGGGAGTCAGCCCCAGCATTTT.

In its sample, this clone was seen a few times. This chain uses TRBV11-3 with TRBJ2-1; TRBD1 matches at 7 bases. The germline CDR1 and CDR2 sequences are SGHNT and YENEEA. V lost 5 bases, J lost 0 bases, and 4 bases stayed unmatched. CDR3 length equals 15 residues. The CDR3 loop is CASSPGGISYNEQFF. In nucleotides, the CDR3 is TGTGCCAGCAGCCCAGGGGGTATCTCCTACAATGAGCAGTTCTTC.

This chain links TRBV10-3 with TRBJ1-1; no reliable D call. The germline CDR1 and CDR2 sequences are ENHRY and SYGVKD. CDR3 length: 15 amino acids. V was shortened by 2 bases and J by 6 bases, with 16 bases between the two germline ends. The CDR3 loop is CAISEPYRRVSEAFF. CDR3 DNA: TGTGCCATCAGTGAGCCGTACCGCCGGGTCTCTGAAGCTTTCTTT.

The rearrangement links TRBV7-9 to TRBJ2-7; 7 positions agree with TRBD1. Germline-derived CDR1 and CDR2 are SEHNR and FQNEAQ (reference sequence). This CDR3 has 15 amino acids. V gave up 1 base and J gave up 1 base; unmatched junction bases: 4. The CDR3 sequence: CASSLEAGGSYEQYF. The CDR3 nucleotides read TGTGCCAGCAGCTTAGAGGCAGGGGGATCCTACGAGCAGTACTTC. The variable domain in full, completed from reference TRBV7-9 and TRBJ2-7, reads DTGVSQNPRHKITKRGQNVTFRCDPISEHNRLYWYRQTLGQGPEFLTYFQNEAQLEKSRLLSDRFSAERPKGSFSTLEIQRTEQGDSAMYLCASSLEAGGSYEQYFGPGTRLTVT.

The gene calls are TRBV9 and TRBJ2-7; no reliable D call. CDR1 and CDR2 (germline): SGDLS, YYNGEE. This CDR3 region has 13 residues. The ends were cut back, 4 bases at V and 0 bases at J, with 8 bases in the middle. CDR3 bases: TGTGCCAGCAGCAATTCTCGCTCCTACGAGCAGTACTTC. Translating it yields CASSNSRSYEQYF. Full variable domain (missing parts from reference TRBV9 and TRBJ2-7): DSGVTQTPKHLITATGQRVTLRCSPRSGDLSVYWYQQSLDQGLQFLIQYYNGEERAKGNILERFSAQQFPDLHSELNLSSLELGDSALYFCASSNSRSYEQYFGPGTRLTVT.

V usage is TRBV3-1 (or the pseudogene TRBV3-2) and J usage is TRBJ1-3; tentatively, D is TRBD1 (5 bases). Germline values: CDR1 LGHDT, CDR2 YNNKEL (reference sequence). The CDR3 runs to 15 residues. V was clipped by 2 bases and J by 4 bases, with 12 bases between them. The CDR3: CASSQWGDAGNTIYF. For the CDR3, the DNA is TGTGCCAGCAGCCAATGGGGGGACGCCGGAAACACCATATATTTT.

This chain links TRBV7-9 with TRBJ2-7; a possible D gene is TRBD2 (5 bases). V lost 4 bases and J lost 2, with 6 bases in between. The germline CDR1 and CDR2 sequences are SEHNR and FQNEAQ (reference sequence). The CDR3 runs 12 residues. The CDR3 protein is CASSSGTYEQYF. The CDR3 DNA reads as TGTGCCAGCAGCTCCGGGACCTACGAGCAGTACTTC.

The CDR3 DNA is TGTGCCAGCTCACCACCGGAACAGGGGGGGGACGCCCAGTACTTC. The encoded protein is CASSPPEQGGDAQYF. This chain uses TRBV18 with TRBJ2-5, with a weak D call TRBD1 (8 bases). CDR3 length equals 15 residues. Per germline, CDR1 KGHSH and CDR2 LQKENI. V was shortened by 0 bases and J by 9 bases, with 17 bases between the two germline ends.

The V gene is TRBV6-5, the J gene TRBJ2-1, with TRBD2 identical over 8 bases. Per germline, CDR1 MNHEY and CDR2 SVGAGI. There are 16 residues in the CDR3. J lost 5 bases, V lost 2 bases, and 8 bases had no gene match. This CDR3 reads CASSYGIAGYNNEQFF. CDR3 nucleotides: TGTGCCAGCAGTTACGGTATAGCGGGATATAACAATGAGCAGTTCTTC.

This clone occurred a few times. The genes are TRBV4-3 and TRBJ1-1; D is unclear. The CDR3 is 17 amino acids. V was shortened by 4 bases and J by 5 bases, with 23 bases between the two germline ends. The V gene's germline CDR1 is LGHNA and CDR2 YSLEER. The CDR3, as DNA: TGCGCCAGCAGCCCGTCTTTTTCCCCGGTGGAGAGGACTGAAGCTTTCTTT. Protein product: CASSPSFSPVERTEAFF.

This clone appeared a single time. The rearrangement joins TRBV5-6 to TRBJ2-2; 7 positions match TRBD2. Trimming at V came to 2 bases and at J to 1 base, leaving 5 bases not matched to a gene. The CDR3 consists of 16 residues. Per the germline V gene, CDR1 is SGHDT and CDR2 is YYEEEE. The CDR3 region is CASSLFLAVNTGELFF. CDR3 sequence (DNA): TGTGCCAGCAGCTTATTTCTAGCGGTGAACACCGGGGAGCTGTTTTTT.

V gene TRBV7-9 combines with J gene TRBJ1-1; the D gene is possibly TRBD1 (6 bases). The CDR3 has 14 residues. Trimming stripped 5 bases from V and 5 bases from J, with 15 bases between. CDR1 is SEHNR, CDR2 FQNEAQ, per germline (reference sequence). The chain's CDR3 is CASSQRAGETEAFF. Here the CDR3 DNA reads TGTGCCAGCAGCCAAAGGGCAGGGGAAACTGAAGCTTTCTTT.

The CDR3 DNA reads TGTGCCAGCAGAAAACGACAGGGAAGGGACACTGAAGCTTTCTTT. This codes for CASRKRQGRDTEAFF. This rearrangement joins TRBV6-5 to TRBJ1-1, with TRBD1 matching 7 bases. Per the germline V gene, CDR1 is MNHEY and CDR2 is SVGAGI. The CDR3 sequence is 15 residues long. V lost 6 bases and J lost 3; bases outside the gene matches: 10.